The rows below give T cell receptor beta chains drawn from one sample of a study of vaccination and CD4 T cells after COVID-19. What these receptors recognize is not known. TCRdb ran MiXCR on the PCR reads and lists one entry per CDR3 protein. The data hold roughly 15,000 distinct CDR3 sequences, with roughly 51% observed a single time. Sequences were obtained from CD4+ T cells from blood, cultured in vitro. All receptors come from a human donor who had recovered from COVID-19. Each CDR3 is given with its conserved first and last residue.

j_call: TRBJ1-1
v_call: TRBV6-2/TRBV6-3
cdr3_aa: CASRWVTNTEAFF

j_call: TRBJ1-2
v_call: TRBV20-1
cdr3_aa: CSARPQSSGYGYTF

j_call: TRBJ2-3
v_call: TRBV2
cdr3_aa: CASSEVTEADTQYF

j_call: TRBJ2-5
v_call: TRBV30
cdr3_aa: CAWSVGLSQETQYF

j_call: TRBJ2-7
v_call: TRBV7-9
cdr3_aa: CASSFGTDSYEQYF

j_call: TRBJ2-5
v_call: TRBV11-3
cdr3_aa: CASSLDGGSETQYF

j_call: TRBJ1-1
v_call: TRBV20-1
cdr3_aa: CSASWVGFAEAFF

j_call: TRBJ2-7
v_call: TRBV5-4
cdr3_aa: CASSLVAGAPDEQYF

j_call: TRBJ2-5
v_call: TRBV11-3
cdr3_aa: CASSRSGTVGETQYF

j_call: TRBJ2-1
v_call: TRBV20-1
cdr3_aa: CSARDLRDHSYNEQFF

j_call: TRBJ1-6
v_call: TRBV6-1
cdr3_aa: CASRPDGSNSPLHF

j_call: TRBJ2-7
v_call: TRBV30
cdr3_aa: CACGKGIYEQYF

j_call: TRBJ2-7
v_call: TRBV11-2
cdr3_aa: CASSRTGTAVYEQYF

j_call: TRBJ2-2
v_call: TRBV7-3
cdr3_aa: CASSPRQGAGDTGELFF

j_call: TRBJ2-7
v_call: TRBV18
cdr3_aa: CASSPGQGAREQYF

j_call: TRBJ2-5
v_call: TRBV6-2/TRBV6-3
cdr3_aa: CASSPSGRFMETQYF

j_call: TRBJ2-3
v_call: TRBV6-4
cdr3_aa: CASSSRPNTDTQYF

j_call: TRBJ2-7
v_call: TRBV11-3
cdr3_aa: CASSGSRGDYEQYF

j_call: TRBJ2-5
v_call: TRBV20-1
cdr3_aa: CSARRASETQYF

j_call: TRBJ2-2
v_call: TRBV4-1
cdr3_aa: CDSSQDFRGGTGELFF

j_call: TRBJ2-5
v_call: TRBV10-1
cdr3_aa: CASSRTSGRAETQYF

j_call: TRBJ2-5
v_call: TRBV21-1
cdr3_aa: CASSKGGRYRWASGGQTLETQYF

j_call: TRBJ1-3
v_call: TRBV7-8
cdr3_aa: CASSSRVSASGNTIYF

j_call: TRBJ1-1
v_call: TRBV10-3
cdr3_aa: CAISPSDIMRDFTEAFF

j_call: TRBJ2-3
v_call: TRBV7-2
cdr3_aa: CASSLMFEITDTQYF

j_call: TRBJ2-7
v_call: TRBV6-1
cdr3_aa: CASRAGQVILYEQYF

j_call: TRBJ1-2
v_call: TRBV2
cdr3_aa: CASMGTGNYGYTF

j_call: NA
v_call: TRBV24-1
cdr3_aa: CATSAAGSVGEQYF

j_call: TRBJ2-2
v_call: TRBV7-3
cdr3_aa: CASSPTFNRVTGELFF

j_call: TRBJ1-2
v_call: TRBV7-9
cdr3_aa: CASSLNVVGYTF

j_call: TRBJ2-7
v_call: TRBV6-5
cdr3_aa: CASSYLSSGIYEQYF